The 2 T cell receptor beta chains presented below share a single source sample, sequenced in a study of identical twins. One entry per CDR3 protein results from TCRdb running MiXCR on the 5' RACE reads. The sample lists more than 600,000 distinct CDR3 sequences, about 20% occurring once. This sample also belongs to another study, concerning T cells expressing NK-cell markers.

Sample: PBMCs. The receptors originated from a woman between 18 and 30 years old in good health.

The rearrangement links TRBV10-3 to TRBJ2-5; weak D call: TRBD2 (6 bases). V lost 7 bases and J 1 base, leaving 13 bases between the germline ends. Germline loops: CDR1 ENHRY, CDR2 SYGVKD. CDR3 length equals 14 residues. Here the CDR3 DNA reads TGTGCCATCAAAACCGCGGGATTCCAAGAGACCCAGTACTTC. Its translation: CAIKTAGFQETQYF.

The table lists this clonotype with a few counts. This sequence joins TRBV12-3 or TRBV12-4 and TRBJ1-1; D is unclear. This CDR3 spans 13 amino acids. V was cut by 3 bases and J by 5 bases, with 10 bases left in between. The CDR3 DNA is TGTGCCAGCAGTTTTGGCAGAGAAACTGAAGCTTTCTTT. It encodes CASSFGRETEAFF.